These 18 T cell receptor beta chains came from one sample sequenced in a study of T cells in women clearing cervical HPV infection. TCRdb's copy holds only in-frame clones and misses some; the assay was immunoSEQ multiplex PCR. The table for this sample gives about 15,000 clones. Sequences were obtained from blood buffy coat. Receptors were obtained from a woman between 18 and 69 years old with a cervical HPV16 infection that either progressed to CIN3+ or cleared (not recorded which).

The sequenced part of the CDR3 DNA is TGCGCCAGCAGTGACGAGGGGGCCAACACTGAA. It is translated as CASSDEGANTE. The whole CDR3 region reads CASSDEGANTEAFF. The chain links TRBV10-1 to TRBJ1-1, with 7 bases matching TRBD1. The read finishes 3 residues shy of the CDR3 end, and the germline J gene is used to complete it. Germline V lookup: CDR1 WNHNN, CDR2 SYGVQD (reference sequence). CDR3 size: 14 residues. With V trimmed by 3 bases and J by 2 bases, 3 bases remained unmatched.

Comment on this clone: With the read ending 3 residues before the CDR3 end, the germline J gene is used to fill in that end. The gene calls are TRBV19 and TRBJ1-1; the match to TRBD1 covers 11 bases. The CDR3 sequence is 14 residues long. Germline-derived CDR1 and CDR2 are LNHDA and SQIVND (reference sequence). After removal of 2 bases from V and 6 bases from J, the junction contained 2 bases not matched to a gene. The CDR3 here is CASSIRTGGSEAFF. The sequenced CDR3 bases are TGTGCCAGTAGTATACGGACAGGGGGCTCTGAA.

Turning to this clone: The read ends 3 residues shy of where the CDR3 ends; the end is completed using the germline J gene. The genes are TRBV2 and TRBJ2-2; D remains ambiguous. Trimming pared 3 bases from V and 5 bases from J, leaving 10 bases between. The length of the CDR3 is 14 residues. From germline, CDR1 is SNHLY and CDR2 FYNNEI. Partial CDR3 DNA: TGTGCCAGCAGTGAGGGCCAAGGGACCGGGGAG. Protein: CASSEGQGTGE. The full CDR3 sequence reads CASSEGQGTGELFF.

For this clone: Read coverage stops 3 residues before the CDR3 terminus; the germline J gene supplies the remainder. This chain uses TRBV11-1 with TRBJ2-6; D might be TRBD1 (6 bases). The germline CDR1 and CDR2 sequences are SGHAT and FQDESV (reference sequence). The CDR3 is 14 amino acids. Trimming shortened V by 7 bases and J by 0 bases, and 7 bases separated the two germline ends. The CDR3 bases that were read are TGTGCCAGCACAGGGGTCTCTGGGGCCAACGTC. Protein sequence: CASTGVSGANV. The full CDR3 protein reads CASTGVSGANVLTF.

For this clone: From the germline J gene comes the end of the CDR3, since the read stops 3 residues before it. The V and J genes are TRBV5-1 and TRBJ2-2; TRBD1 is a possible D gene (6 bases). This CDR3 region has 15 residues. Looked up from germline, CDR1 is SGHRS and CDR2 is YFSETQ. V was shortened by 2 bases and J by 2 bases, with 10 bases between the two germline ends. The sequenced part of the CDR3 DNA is TGCGCCAGCAGCTTCGGACAGCTAAACACCGGGGAG. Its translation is CASSFGQLNTGE. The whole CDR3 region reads CASSFGQLNTGELFF.

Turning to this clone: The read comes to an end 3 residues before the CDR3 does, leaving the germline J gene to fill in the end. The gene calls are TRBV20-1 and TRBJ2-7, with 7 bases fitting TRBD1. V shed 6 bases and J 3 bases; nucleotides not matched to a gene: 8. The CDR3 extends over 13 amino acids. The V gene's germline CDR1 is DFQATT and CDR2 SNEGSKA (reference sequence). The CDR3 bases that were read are TGCAGTGCGTCGGGACAGATAGACTACGAG. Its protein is CSASGQIDYE. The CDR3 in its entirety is CSASGQIDYEQYF.

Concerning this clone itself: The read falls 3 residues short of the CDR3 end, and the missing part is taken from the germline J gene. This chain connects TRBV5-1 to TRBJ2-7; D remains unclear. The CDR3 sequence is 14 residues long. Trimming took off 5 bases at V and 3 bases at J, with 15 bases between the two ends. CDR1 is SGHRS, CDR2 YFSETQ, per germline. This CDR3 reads CASSLEAKYYEQYF. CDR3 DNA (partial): TGCGCCAGCAGTTTAGAAGCTAAGTACTACGAG.

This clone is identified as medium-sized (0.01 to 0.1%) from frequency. The part of the CDR3 DNA that was read is TGCGCCAGCAGCCAACGACTAGGCACCGGGGAG. This codes for CASSQRLGTGE. The full CDR3 reads CASSQRLGTGELFF. The V gene is TRBV5-1, the J gene TRBJ2-2; TRBD2 is a possible D gene (6 bases). The CDR3 extends 3 residues past the end of the read, so its final part is completed from the germline J gene. This CDR3 is 14 amino acids long. Germline CDR1 SGHRS, CDR2 YFSETQ. V was clipped by 4 bases and J by 4 bases, with 11 bases between them.

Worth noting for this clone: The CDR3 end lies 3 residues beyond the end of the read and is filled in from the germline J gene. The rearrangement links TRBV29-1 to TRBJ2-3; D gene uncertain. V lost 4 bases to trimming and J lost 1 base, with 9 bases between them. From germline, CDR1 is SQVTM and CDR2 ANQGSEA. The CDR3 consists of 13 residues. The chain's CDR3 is CSVVDWRTDTQYF. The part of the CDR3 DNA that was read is TGCAGCGTTGTCGACTGGCGCACAGATACG.

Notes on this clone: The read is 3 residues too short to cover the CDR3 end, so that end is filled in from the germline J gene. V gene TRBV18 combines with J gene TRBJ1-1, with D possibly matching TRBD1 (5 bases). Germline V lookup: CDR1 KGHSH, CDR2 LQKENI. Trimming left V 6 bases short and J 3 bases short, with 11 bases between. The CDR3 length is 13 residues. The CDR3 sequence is CASSREGDTEAFF. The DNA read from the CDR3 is TGTGCCAGCTCTAGGGAAGGGGACACTGAA.

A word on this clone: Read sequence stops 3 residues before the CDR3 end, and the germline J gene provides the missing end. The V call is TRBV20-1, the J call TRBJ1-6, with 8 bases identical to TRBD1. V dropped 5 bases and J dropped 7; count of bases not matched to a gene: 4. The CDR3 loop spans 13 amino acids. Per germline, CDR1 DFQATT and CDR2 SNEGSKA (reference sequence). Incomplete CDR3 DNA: TGCAGTGCTTACAGGGGGATCAATTCACCC. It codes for CSAYRGINSP. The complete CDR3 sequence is CSAYRGINSPLHF.

The part of the CDR3 DNA that was read is TGTGCCAGTAGTATAACCCAGAGGGCTACTGAA. It yields the protein CASSITQRATE. The full-length CDR3 reads as CASSITQRATEAFF. This chain uses TRBV19 with TRBJ1-1; no reliable D call. The sequenced fragment ends 3 residues before the CDR3 boundary, so the rest is inferred from the germline J gene. The V end lost 2 bases, the J end lost 5 bases, and 12 bases lay between the germline ends. This CDR3 contains 14 residues. CDR1 and CDR2 (germline): LNHDA, SQIVND (reference sequence). Full variable domain (remainder filled in from reference TRBV19 and TRBJ1-1): DGGITQSPKYLFRKEGQNVTLSCEQNLNHDAMYWYRQDPGQGLRLIYYSQIVNDFQKGDIAEGYSVSREKKESFPLTVTSAQKNPTAFYLCASSITQRATEAFFGQGTRLTVV.

The DNA read from the CDR3 is TGCAGTGCTAGCCCTCCGGGGGGTCCCTACAATGAG. Its protein is CSASPPGGPYNE. The full CDR3 sequence reads CSASPPGGPYNEQFF. The chain carries TRBV20-1 and TRBJ2-1; 7 nucleotides align to TRBD2. The read stops 3 residues short of the end of the CDR3; the missing end is completed from the germline J gene. The junction had 7 bases not matched to a gene; V was cut back by 3 bases and J by 2 bases. The CDR3 loop spans 15 amino acids. Germline CDR1 and CDR2: DFQATT and SNEGSKA (reference sequence).

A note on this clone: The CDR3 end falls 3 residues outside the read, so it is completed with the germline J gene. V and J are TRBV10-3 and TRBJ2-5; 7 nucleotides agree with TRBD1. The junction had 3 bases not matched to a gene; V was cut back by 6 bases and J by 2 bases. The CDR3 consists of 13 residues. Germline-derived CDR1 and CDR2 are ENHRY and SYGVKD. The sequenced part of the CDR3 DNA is TGTGCCATCAGCAGGGACAGACAAGAGACC. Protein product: CAISRDRQET. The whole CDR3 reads CAISRDRQETQYF.

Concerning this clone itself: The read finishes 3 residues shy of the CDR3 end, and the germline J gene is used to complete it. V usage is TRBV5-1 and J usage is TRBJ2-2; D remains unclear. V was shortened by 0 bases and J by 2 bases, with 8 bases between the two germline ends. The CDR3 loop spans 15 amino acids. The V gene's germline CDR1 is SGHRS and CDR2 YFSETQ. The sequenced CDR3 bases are TGCGCCAGCAGCTTGGACACATCAAACACCGGGGAG. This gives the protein CASSLDTSNTGE. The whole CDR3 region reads CASSLDTSNTGELFF.

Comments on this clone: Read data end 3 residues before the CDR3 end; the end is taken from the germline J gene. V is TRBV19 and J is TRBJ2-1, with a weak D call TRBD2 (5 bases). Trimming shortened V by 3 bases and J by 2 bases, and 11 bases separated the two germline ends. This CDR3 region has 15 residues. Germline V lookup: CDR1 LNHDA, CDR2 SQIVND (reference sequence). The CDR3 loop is CASSMDSSAYNEQFF. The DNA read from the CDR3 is TGTGCCAGTAGTATGGACTCCTCAGCCTACAATGAG. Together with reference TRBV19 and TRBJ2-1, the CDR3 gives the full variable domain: DGGITQSPKYLFRKEGQNVTLSCEQNLNHDAMYWYRQDPGQGLRLIYYSQIVNDFQKGDIAEGYSVSREKKESFPLTVTSAQKNPTAFYLCASSMDSSAYNEQFFGPGTRLTVL.

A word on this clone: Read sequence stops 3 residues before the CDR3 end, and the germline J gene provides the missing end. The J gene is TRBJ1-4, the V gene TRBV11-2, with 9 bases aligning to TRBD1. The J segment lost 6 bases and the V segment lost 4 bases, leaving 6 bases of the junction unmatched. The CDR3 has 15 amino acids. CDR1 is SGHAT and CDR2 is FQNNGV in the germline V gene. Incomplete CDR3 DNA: TGTGCCAGCAGCTATACGACAGGGGGGGATGAAAAA. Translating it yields CASSYTTGGDEK. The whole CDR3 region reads CASSYTTGGDEKLFF.

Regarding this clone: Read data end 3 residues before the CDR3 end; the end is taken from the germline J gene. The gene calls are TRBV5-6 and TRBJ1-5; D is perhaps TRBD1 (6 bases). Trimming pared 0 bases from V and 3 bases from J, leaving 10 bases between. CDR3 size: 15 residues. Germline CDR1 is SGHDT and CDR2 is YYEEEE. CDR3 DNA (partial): TGTGCCAGCAGCTTGGGCGCGGGGGCCAATCAGCCC. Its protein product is CASSLGAGANQP. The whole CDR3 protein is CASSLGAGANQPQHF.